This T cell receptor (beta chain) was recorded in a study of cytomegalovirus exposure and HLA in healthy donors. About the research overall: Previous work identified roughly 110 million unique TCR beta sequences from around 170 million T cells.

PCR involved 60 Vbeta and 13 Jbeta primers. Sequenced by immunoSEQ multiplex PCR; TCRdb stores in-frame clones only, minus some. The table has about 85,000 clones, 75% to 85% seen once; the top ten hold 32%. This CDR3 has 13 residues. Germline-derived CDR1 and CDR2 are SQVTM and ANQGSEA. V gave up 7 bases and J gave up 2 bases, with 15 bases separating them. The study's findings and limits: Later analysis associated a missense DCLRE1C variant with TCR beta V- and J-gene trimming.

Turning to this clone: Its antigen is as yet unknown.

This TCR was sampled from a man in his forties or fifties in good health and CMV-seropositive. The source material was PBMCs. The chain has TRBV29-1 and TRBJ2-7; D may be TRBD1 (6 bases). In DNA form, the CDR3 reads TGCAGCGCCCGATCACAGGGAACCTACGAGCAGTACTTC. It encodes CSARSQGTYEQYF.